Here is one T cell receptor (beta chain) with its context. Its target is not known. This sample stems from a study of cytomegalovirus exposure and HLA in healthy donors. Study-level results: Subsequent analysis found a tendency for first-cohort TCR clusters to co-occur within the 90 to 150 validation repertoires.

The table came from immunoSEQ multiplex PCR; TCRdb's copy has only in-frame clones and leaves some out. The sample has about 220,000 clones; 80% to 95% are singletons. J was trimmed by 3 bases and V by 7 bases; bases with no gene match: 4. CDR3 length: 13 residues. Germline loops: CDR1 SGDLS, CDR2 YYNGEE. Sequencing input: PBMCs. The sequence came from a woman aged 18-29 years in good health and CMV-seronegative. This chain links TRBV9 with TRBJ2-1; 7 nucleotides match TRBD2. Here the CDR3 DNA reads TGTGCCAGCGGAGCTAGCGGCTACAATGAGCAGTTCTTC. As protein: CASGASGYNEQFF.